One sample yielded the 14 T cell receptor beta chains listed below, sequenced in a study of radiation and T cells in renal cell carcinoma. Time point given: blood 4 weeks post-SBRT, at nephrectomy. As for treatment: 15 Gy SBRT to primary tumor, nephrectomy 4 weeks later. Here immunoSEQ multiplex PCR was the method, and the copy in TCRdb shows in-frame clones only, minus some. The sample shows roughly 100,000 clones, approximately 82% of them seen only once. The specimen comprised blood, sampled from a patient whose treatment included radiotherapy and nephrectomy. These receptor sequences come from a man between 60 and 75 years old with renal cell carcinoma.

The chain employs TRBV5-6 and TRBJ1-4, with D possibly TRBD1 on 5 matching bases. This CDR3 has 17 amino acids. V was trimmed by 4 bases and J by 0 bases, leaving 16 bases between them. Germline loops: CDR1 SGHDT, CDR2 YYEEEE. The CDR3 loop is CASSGAPTVATNEKLFF. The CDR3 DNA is TGTGCCAGCAGCGGGGCCCCTACAGTTGCAACTAATGAAAAACTGTTTTTT.

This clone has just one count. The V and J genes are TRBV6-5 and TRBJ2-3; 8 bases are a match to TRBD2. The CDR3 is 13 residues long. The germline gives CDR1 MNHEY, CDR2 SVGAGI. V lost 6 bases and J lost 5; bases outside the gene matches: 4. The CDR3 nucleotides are TGTGCCAGCAGACGGGAGGGGAGAGATACGCAGTATTTT. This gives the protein CASRREGRDTQYF.

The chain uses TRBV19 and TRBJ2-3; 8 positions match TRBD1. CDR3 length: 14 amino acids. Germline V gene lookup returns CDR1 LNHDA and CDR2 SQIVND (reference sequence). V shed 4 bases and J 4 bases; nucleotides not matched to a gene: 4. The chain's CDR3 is CASSTRQGSDTQYF. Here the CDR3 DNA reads TGTGCCAGTAGTACAAGACAGGGGTCAGATACGCAGTATTTT.

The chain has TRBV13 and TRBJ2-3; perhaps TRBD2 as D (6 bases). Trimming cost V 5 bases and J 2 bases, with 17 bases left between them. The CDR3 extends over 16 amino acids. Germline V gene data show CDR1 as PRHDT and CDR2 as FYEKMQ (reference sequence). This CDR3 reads CASSATFLAPTDTQYF. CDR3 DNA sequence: TGTGCCAGCAGCGCCACGTTTCTAGCGCCCACAGATACGCAGTATTTT.

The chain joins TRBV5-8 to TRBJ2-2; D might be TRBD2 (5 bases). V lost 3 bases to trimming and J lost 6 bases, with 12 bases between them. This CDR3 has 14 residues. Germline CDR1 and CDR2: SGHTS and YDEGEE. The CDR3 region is CASSYRMGAGELFF. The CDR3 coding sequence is TGTGCCAGCAGCTATCGAATGGGAGCCGGGGAGCTGTTTTTT.

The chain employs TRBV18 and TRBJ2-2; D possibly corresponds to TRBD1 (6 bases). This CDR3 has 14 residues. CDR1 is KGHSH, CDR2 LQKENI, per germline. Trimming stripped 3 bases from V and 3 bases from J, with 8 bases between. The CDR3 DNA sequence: TGTGCCAGCTCACCGTCAGGGGACACCGGGGAGCTGTTTTTT. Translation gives CASSPSGDTGELFF.

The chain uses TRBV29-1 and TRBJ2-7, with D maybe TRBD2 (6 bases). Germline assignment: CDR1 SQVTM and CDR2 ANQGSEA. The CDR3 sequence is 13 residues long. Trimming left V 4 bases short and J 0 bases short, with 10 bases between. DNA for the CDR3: TGCAGCGTTGTGGGACTGAACTCCTACGAGCAGTACTTC. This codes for CSVVGLNSYEQYF.

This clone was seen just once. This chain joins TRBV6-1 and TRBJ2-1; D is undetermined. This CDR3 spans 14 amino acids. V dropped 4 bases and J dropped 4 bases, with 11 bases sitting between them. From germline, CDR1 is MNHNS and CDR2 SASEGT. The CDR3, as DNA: TGTGCCAGCAGTGTCTTAGTGGGGTACAATGAGCAGTTCTTC. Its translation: CASSVLVGYNEQFF.

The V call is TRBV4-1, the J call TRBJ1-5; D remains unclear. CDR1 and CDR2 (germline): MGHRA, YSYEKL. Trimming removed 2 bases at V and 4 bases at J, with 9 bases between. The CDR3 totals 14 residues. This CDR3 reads CASSQKTVNQPQHF. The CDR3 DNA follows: TGCGCCAGCAGCCAAAAGACGGTAAATCAGCCCCAGCATTTT.

The CDR3 region has the DNA TGTGCCAGCTCACCAGCCCAGTCATACAATGAGCAGTTCTTC. This sequence encodes CASSPAQSYNEQFF. The chain uses TRBV18 and TRBJ2-1; D gene ambiguous. CDR3 length equals 14 residues. The ends were cut back, 2 bases at V and 4 bases at J, with 9 bases in the middle. Germline lookup yields CDR1 KGHSH and CDR2 LQKENI.

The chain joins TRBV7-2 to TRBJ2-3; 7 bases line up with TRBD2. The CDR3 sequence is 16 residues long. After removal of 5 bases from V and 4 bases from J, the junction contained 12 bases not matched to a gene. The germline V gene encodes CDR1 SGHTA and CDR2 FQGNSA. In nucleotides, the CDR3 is TGTGCCAGCAGCCCTTTCCGGGACTATCGGCCAGATACGCAGTATTTT. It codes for CASSPFRDYRPDTQYF.

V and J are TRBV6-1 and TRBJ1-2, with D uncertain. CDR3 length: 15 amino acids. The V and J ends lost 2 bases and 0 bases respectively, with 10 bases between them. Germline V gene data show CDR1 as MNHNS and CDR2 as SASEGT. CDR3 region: CASSENSFSNYGYTF. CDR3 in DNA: TGTGCCAGCAGTGAAAACAGTTTCTCTAACTATGGCTACACCTTC.

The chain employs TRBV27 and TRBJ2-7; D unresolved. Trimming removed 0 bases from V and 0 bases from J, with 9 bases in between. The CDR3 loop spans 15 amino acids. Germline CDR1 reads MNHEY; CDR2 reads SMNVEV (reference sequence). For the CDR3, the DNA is TGTGCCAGCAGTTTATCCCCACTTGGCTCCTACGAGCAGTACTTC. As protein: CASSLSPLGSYEQYF.

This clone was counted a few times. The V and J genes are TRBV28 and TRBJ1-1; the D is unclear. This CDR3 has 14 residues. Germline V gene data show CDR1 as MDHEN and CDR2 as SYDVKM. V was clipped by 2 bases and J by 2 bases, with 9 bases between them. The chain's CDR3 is CASSLSRSNTEAFF. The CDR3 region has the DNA TGTGCCAGCAGTTTAAGCAGGAGTAACACTGAAGCTTTCTTT.